The clone carrying this TCR beta chain was observed a handful of times. Given a much more abundant clone one base away, this may be a read error. Using a J-beta primer mix together with a sample-barcoded 5' primer, a second PCR was run for roughly 7 to 12 cycles. TCRdb re-analysed the 5' RACE reads in MiXCR, keeping a single row per CDR3 protein. The table lists around 870,000 distinct CDR3 sequences, under 35% of them singletons. The sample comes from a study of blood T cells in healthy people across ages. Germline V CDR1 and CDR2: SGHRS, YFSETQ. Trimming stripped 2 bases from V and 7 bases from J, with 7 bases between. The CDR3 has 11 amino acids.

The chain recombines TRBV5-1 with TRBJ2-7; D not resolved. The source material was blood. The sequence derives from a woman older than 75 in good health. The DNA for the CDR3 is TGCGCCAGCAGCTTTTCAGATGAGCAGTACTTC. This gives the protein CASSFSDEQYF.